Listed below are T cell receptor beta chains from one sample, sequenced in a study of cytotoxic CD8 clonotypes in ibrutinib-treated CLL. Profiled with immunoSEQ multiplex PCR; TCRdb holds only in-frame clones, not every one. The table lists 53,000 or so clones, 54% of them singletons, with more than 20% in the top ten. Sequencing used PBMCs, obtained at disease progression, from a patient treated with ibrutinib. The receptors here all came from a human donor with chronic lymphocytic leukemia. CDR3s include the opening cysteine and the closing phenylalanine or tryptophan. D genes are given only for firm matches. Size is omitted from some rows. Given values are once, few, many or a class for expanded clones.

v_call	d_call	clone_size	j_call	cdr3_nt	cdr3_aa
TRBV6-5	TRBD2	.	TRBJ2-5	TGTGCCACCCTCGGGGGGGGGCTGGAGACCCAGTACTTC	CATLGGGLETQYF
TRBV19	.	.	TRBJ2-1	TGTGCCAGTAGTATGGTCATTGGCTCCTACAATGAGCAGTTCTTC	CASSMVIGSYNEQFF
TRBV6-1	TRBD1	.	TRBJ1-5	TGTGCCAGCAGTGGGGACAGCGGACCCAATCAGCCCCAGCATTTT	CASSGDSGPNQPQHF
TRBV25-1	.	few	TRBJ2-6	TGTGCCAGCAGTGGTGTGGTGGCTGGGGCCAACGTCCTGACTTTC	CASSGVVAGANVLTF
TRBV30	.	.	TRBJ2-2	TGTGCCTGGCGCCCGACACAGGGTGGGGACACCGGGGAGCTGTTTTTT	CAWRPTQGGDTGELFF
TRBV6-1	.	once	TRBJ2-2	TGTGCCAGCAGTGAAGCGTATGGATCAGCCGGGGAGCTGTTTTTT	CASSEAYGSAGELFF
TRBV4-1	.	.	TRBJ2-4	TGCGCCAGCAGCCAGGGACGGAGAAACATTCAGTACTTC	CASSQGRRNIQYF
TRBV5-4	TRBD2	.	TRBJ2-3	TGTGCCAGCAGCTTGAAGCGGGGGGGCAGCACAGATACGCAGTATTTT	CASSLKRGGSTDTQYF
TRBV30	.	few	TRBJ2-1	TGTGCCTGGAGTCAGGGGTTCAACAATGAGCAGTTCTTC	CAWSQGFNNEQFF
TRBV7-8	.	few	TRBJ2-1	TGTGCCAGCAGCTTAGCGGAGGCAGGAGGGTACAATGAGCAGTTCTTC	CASSLAEAGGYNEQFF
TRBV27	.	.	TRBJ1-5	TGTGCCAGCAGTTGGGGAGTACAGGGTCAGCCCCAGCATTTT	CASSWGVQGQPQHF
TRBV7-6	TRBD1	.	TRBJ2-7	TGTGCCAGCAGCTTAGGGGGGACAGGGCGCTACGAGCAGTACTTC	CASSLGGTGRYEQYF
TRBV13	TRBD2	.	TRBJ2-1	TGTGCCAGCAGCCGGACTAGCGGGAGATACAATGAGCAGTTCTTC	CASSRTSGRYNEQFF
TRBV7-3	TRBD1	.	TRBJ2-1	TGTGCCAGCAGCGCCCGACAGGGGGCTGTCAATGAGCAGTTCTTC	CASSARQGAVNEQFF
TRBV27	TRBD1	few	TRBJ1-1	TGTGCCAGCAGACGTCACAGGGGCACGACGGGAGCTTTCTTT	CASRRHRGTTGAFF
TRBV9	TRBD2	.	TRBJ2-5	TGTGCCAGCAGCGTCGGACTAGCGGGAGAAGAGACCCAGTACTTC	CASSVGLAGEETQYF
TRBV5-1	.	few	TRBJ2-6	TGCGCCAGCAGCTTGACGTGGGGGACTGGGGCCAACGTCCTGACTTTC	CASSLTWGTGANVLTF
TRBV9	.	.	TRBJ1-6	TGTGCCAGCAGCGCTTCGACCCCCCGGGCCCTCCACTTT	CASSASTPRALHF
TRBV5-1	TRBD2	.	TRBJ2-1	TGCGCCAGCAACCCTGGACTAGCGGACTACAATGAGCAGTTCTTC	CASNPGLADYNEQFF
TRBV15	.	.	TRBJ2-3	TGTGCCACCACTCAGAGTCGAACTAACCACACAGATACGCAGTATTTT	CATTQSRTNHTDTQYF
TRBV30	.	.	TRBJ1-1	TGTGCCTGGAGTTTGGGAGGCGCCATGAACACTGAAGCTTTCTTT	CAWSLGGAMNTEAFF
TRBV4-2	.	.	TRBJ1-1	TGTGCCAGCAGCCCCCGGAACACTGAAGCTTTCTTT	CASSPRNTEAFF
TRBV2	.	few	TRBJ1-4	TGTGCCAGCAGTGGGGGTTGGGGGGAAAAACTGTTTTTT	CASSGGWGEKLFF
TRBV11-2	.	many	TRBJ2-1	TGTGCCAGCAGCTTACGCGGCAGGGAGCAGTTCTTC	CASSLRGREQFF
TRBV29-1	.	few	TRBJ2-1	TGCAGCGTTGGAGGGGATGCCTACAATGAGCAGTTCTTC	CSVGGDAYNEQFF
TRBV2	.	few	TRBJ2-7	TGTGCCGGCCAGACTGCTCCAGGGTACGAGCAGTACTTC	CAGQTAPGYEQYF
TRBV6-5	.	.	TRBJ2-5	TGTGCCAGCAGTTACTCCGAGGTCACTAGACAAGAGACCCAGTACTTC	CASSYSEVTRQETQYF
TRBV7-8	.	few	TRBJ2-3	TGTGCCAGCAGCTTAGCGGTACAGGCCACCGATACGCAGTATTTT	CASSLAVQATDTQYF
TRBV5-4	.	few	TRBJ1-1	TGTGCCAGCAGCTTTGAGTACATGAACACTGAAGCTTTCTTT	CASSFEYMNTEAFF
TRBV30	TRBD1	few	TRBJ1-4	TGTGCCAGCTCCGTTGACAGGGCGATTGAAAAACTGTTTTTT	CASSVDRAIEKLFF
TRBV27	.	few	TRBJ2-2	TGTGCCAGCAGTTCTCGGCGATTGCGGGAGAACACCGGGGAGCTGTTTTTT	CASSSRRLRENTGELFF
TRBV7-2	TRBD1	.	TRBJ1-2	TGTGCCAGCAGCTTAGTCCCCGGTGCAGGGGGTGGGTATGGCTACACCTTC	CASSLVPGAGGGYGYTF
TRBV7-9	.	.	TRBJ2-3	TGTGCCAGCAGCTTAATGTATTCAGATACGCAGTATTTT	CASSLMYSDTQYF